These T cell receptor beta chains were read from a single sample in a study of response to subunit inactivated influenza vaccine. TCRdb used MiXCR to reprocess the RT-PCR reads, holding one entry per CDR3 protein. The sample lists under 850,000 distinct CDR3 sequences, around 18% occurring once. Material: PBMCs from blood, obtained 4 to 6 days after vaccination. The receptor source for this set is a man between 45 and 60 years old who received an inactivated influenza vaccine. CDR3s include the opening cysteine and the closing phenylalanine or tryptophan. D genes are given only for firm matches. Clone size is stated in some rows and not others, as once, few, many or a class when expanded.

clone_size	v_call	j_call	d_call	cdr3_nt	cdr3_aa
-	TRBV6-5	TRBJ2-7	TRBD1	TGTGCCAGCAGTTACTCAGCCGGGACAGGGTACAACGAGCAGTACTTC	CASSYSAGTGYNEQYF
few	TRBV20-1	TRBJ1-5	TRBD1	TGCAGTACCCGGACAGGGCGCTATAGCAATCAGCCCCAGCATTTT	CSTRTGRYSNQPQHF
few	TRBV10-3	TRBJ2-5	TRBD2	TGTGCCATCAGTGAGTCGGGGACTAGCGGGAGTTTTGGGACCCAGTACTTC	CAISESGTSGSFGTQYF
-	TRBV5-1	TRBJ1-4	TRBD1	TGCGCCAGCAGCCCAAGGCCCGGGACAGATGAAAAACTGTTTTTT	CASSPRPGTDEKLFF
-	TRBV6-5	TRBJ1-2	TRBD1	TGTGCCAGCAGTTACTCACTCTGGACAGGGGTGGTGGAAGGCTACACCTTC	CASSYSLWTGVVEGYTF
many	TRBV12-3/TRBV12-4	TRBJ1-5	-	TGTGCCAGCAGTTTGGGGCGGTCTGGTCAGCCCCAGCATTTT	CASSLGRSGQPQHF
-	TRBV7-9	TRBJ1-2	-	TGTGCCAGCAGCCGAGGGAGGGTTCGTGGCTACACCTTC	CASSRGRVRGYTF
-	TRBV7-9	TRBJ2-3	-	TGTGCCAGCAGCTTAAGTTGGCCTGACACAGATACGCAGTATTTT	CASSLSWPDTDTQYF
-	TRBV9	TRBJ2-7	-	TGTGCCAGCAGCGTAGGACCCCAGGGCTACGAGCAGTACTTC	CASSVGPQGYEQYF
-	TRBV6-1	TRBJ1-5	TRBD1	TGTGCCAGAAAGCCGCACTTGGACAGGGGCTATAGCAATCAGCCCCAGCATTTT	CARKPHLDRGYSNQPQHF
many	TRBV7-2	TRBJ2-5	-	TGTGCCAGCAGCTTAGTAGGCAGTTACCAAGAGACCCAGTACTTC	CASSLVGSYQETQYF
-	TRBV3-1	TRBJ2-7	TRBD2	TGTGCCAGCAGCCCCCTAGCGGTGGGGTACGAGCAGTACTTC	CASSPLAVGYEQYF
-	TRBV5-1	TRBJ2-2	TRBD1	TGCGCCAGCAGCACCGGGACAGGGAGCACCGGGGAGCTGTTTTTT	CASSTGTGSTGELFF
many	TRBV15	TRBJ2-1	-	TGTGCCACCAGCAGCTATCCTTCACCTGAGCAGTTCTTC	CATSSYPSPEQFF
few	TRBV4-3	TRBJ2-1	-	TGCGCCAGCAGCCAAGAGCCACTCCGGGGAGTGACCCATACCCCCTATGAGCAGTTCTTC	CASSQEPLRGVTHTPYEQFF
-	TRBV20-1	TRBJ2-3	-	TGCAGTGCAGGGGGGGGGGACCGAGATACGCAGTATTTT	CSAGGGDRDTQYF
few	TRBV20-1	TRBJ1-2	-	TGCAGTGCTAGAGTTGGAGGTTCCTACGGCTACACCTTC	CSARVGGSYGYTF
few	TRBV5-1	TRBJ1-6	-	TGCGCCAGCAGCTTGTATCCCCGCGGACAGACCAATTCACCCCTCCACTTT	CASSLYPRGQTNSPLHF
-	TRBV12-3/TRBV12-4	TRBJ2-6	-	TGTGCCAGCAGTTTAGCGAAGGGGGCCAACGTCCTGACTTTC	CASSLAKGANVLTF
-	TRBV11-2	TRBJ1-3	-	TGTGCCAGCAGCATTCCCCGAGGGCCGACCATATATTTT	CASSIPRGPTIYF
-	TRBV5-1	TRBJ2-1	-	TGCGCCAGCAGCCTGACAGCTTACTCCTACAATGAGCAGTTCTTC	CASSLTAYSYNEQFF
few	TRBV7-9	TRBJ1-1	TRBD1	TGTGCCAGCAGCACGCACAGGGGGCTTTCGGTCACTGAAGCTTTCTTT	CASSTHRGLSVTEAFF
once	TRBV6-1	TRBJ1-1	-	TGTGCCAGCAGACATATTAACACGGAAGCTTTCTTT	CASRHINTEAFF
few	TRBV6-5	TRBJ2-2	TRBD1	TGTGCCAGCAGTTACTGGATAGGACAGGGTGGTGCCGCCGGGGAGCTGTTTTTT	CASSYWIGQGGAAGELFF
few	TRBV6-2/TRBV6-3	TRBJ2-7	-	TGTGCCAGCGGGAAGGTCCCCTACGAGCAGTACTTC	CASGKVPYEQYF
-	TRBV6-1	TRBJ2-7	TRBD1	TGTGCCAGCAGGAGGGACAGGGTGGCTGTCGAGCAGTACTTC	CASRRDRVAVEQYF
-	TRBV10-3	TRBJ2-7	-	TGTGCCATCAGCAAAACAAGCTCCTACGAGCAGTACTTC	CAISKTSSYEQYF
many	TRBV15	TRBJ2-7	-	TGTGCCACCAGCAGCGACATCTCCTACGAGCAGTACTTC	CATSSDISYEQYF
-	TRBV24-1	TRBJ2-1	-	TGTGCCACCAGTGGCAGTTTCGGGGGAGACCGCAATGAGCAGTTCTTC	CATSGSFGGDRNEQFF
-	TRBV20-1	TRBJ2-2	-	TGCAGTGCTAGAGAATATGGCGGGATGTACACCGGGGAGCTGTTTTTT	CSAREYGGMYTGELFF
few	TRBV6-5	TRBJ2-1	TRBD2	TGTGCCAGCAGTTATACCGGGACTAGCGGGGGCGGGGAGCAGTTCTTC	CASSYTGTSGGGEQFF
many	TRBV7-2	TRBJ2-1	TRBD1	TGTGCCAGCAGCTTAGAAGGGACAGGAGCCTACAATGAGCAGTTCTTC	CASSLEGTGAYNEQFF
few	TRBV20-1	TRBJ1-3	-	TGCAGTGCTCTGGGAGGGGGCTCTGGAAACACCATATATTTT	CSALGGGSGNTIYF
-	TRBV6-1	TRBJ2-7	-	TGTGCCAGCAGTGGGGGGATACCCTACGAGCAGTACTTC	CASSGGIPYEQYF
-	TRBV20-1	TRBJ2-7	-	TGCAGTGCTAGCCCGGGACCTCACTACGAGCAGTACTTC	CSASPGPHYEQYF
-	TRBV6-1	TRBJ2-1	TRBD2	TGTGCCAGCGGGGCTAGCGGGAATACAAATGAGCAGTTCTTC	CASGASGNTNEQFF
-	TRBV5-1	TRBJ1-1	-	TGCGCCAGCAGCCCGGAAGTACCCACTGAAGCTTTCTTT	CASSPEVPTEAFF
many	TRBV12-3/TRBV12-4	TRBJ2-1	TRBD1	TGTGCCAGCAGTTTTGACAGGGGGCACAATGAGCAGTTCTTC	CASSFDRGHNEQFF
-	TRBV4-2	TRBJ2-7	-	TGTGCCAGCAGCCAAAATCGGATCTCCTACGAGCAGTACTTC	CASSQNRISYEQYF
-	TRBV7-8	TRBJ2-4	-	TGTGCCTCGAGGGGGGGAAACATTCAGTACTTC	CASRGGNIQYF
-	TRBV7-9	TRBJ1-6	-	TGTGCCAGCAGCACTATCGCCGGGCAAAATAATTCACCCCTCCACTTT	CASSTIAGQNNSPLHF
few	TRBV6-1	TRBJ2-3	-	TGTGCCAGCAGTCGAGCCCGGCGGGGAGATGCGCAGTATTTT	CASSRARRGDAQYF
many	TRBV12-3/TRBV12-4	TRBJ1-5	-	TGTGCCAGCAGTTTGGGGAGCTATAGCAATCAGCCCCAGCATTTT	CASSLGSYSNQPQHF
few	TRBV29-1	TRBJ2-3	-	TGCAGCGTGGCGCCCGGGGGGCCAAGCACAGATACGCAGTATTTT	CSVAPGGPSTDTQYF
many	TRBV10-3	TRBJ2-4	-	TGTGCCATCAGTGGACCGGGACCCAGCAACATTCAGTACTTC	CAISGPGPSNIQYF
-	TRBV7-9	TRBJ2-5	-	TGTGCCAGCAACGCGGCGGCTAGCCCAGCCGGAGAGACCCAGTACTTC	CASNAAASPAGETQYF
-	TRBV4-3	TRBJ2-5	-	TGCGCCAGCAGCCGTCACTTAGGAGAGACCCAGTACTTC	CASSRHLGETQYF
-	TRBV20-1	TRBJ2-3	-	TGCAGTGCTAGAGATGGAAGCTACCAGGGTACGCAGTATTTT	CSARDGSYQGTQYF
-	TRBV12-3/TRBV12-4	TRBJ1-2	-	TGTGCCAGCAGTTTACTATATTCCGGGACAAATGGCTACACCTTC	CASSLLYSGTNGYTF
few	TRBV9	TRBJ2-3	TRBD2	TGTGCCAGCAGCGCGAGATGGAGCGGGGGGGTAACAGATACGCAGTATTTT	CASSARWSGGVTDTQYF
few	TRBV4-1	TRBJ1-4	TRBD1	TGCGCCAGCAGCCAAGCTATCGGGACAGCTAATGAAAAACTGTTTTTT	CASSQAIGTANEKLFF
many	TRBV12-3/TRBV12-4	TRBJ2-7	-	TGCGCCAGCAGCTGGGGGAGCTCCTACGAGCAGTACTTC	CASSWGSSYEQYF
few	TRBV12-3/TRBV12-4	TRBJ1-2	-	TGTGCCAGCAGTTTTGGCAGGGAAGTTCCTAACTATGGCTACACCTTC	CASSFGREVPNYGYTF
-	TRBV27	TRBJ2-7	-	TGTGCCAGCAGTTTCACCGGGACCGCGGGGTACGAGCAGTACTTC	CASSFTGTAGYEQYF
many	TRBV5-1	TRBJ1-1	-	TGCGCCAGCAGCTTGGCCGGCTTACAGTTGAACACTGAAGCTTTCTTT	CASSLAGLQLNTEAFF